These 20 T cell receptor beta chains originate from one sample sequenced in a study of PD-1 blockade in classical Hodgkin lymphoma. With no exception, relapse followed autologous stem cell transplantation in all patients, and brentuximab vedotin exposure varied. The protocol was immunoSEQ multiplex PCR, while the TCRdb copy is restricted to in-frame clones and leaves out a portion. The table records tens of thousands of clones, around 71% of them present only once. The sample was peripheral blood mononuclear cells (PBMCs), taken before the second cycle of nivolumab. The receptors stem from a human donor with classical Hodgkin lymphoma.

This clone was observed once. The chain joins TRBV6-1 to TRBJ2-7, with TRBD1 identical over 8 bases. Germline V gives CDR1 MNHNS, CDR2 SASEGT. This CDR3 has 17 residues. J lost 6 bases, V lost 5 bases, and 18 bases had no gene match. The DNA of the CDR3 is TGTGCCAGCAGTCAAGGATACTTGGACAGGGAAGGCAGCGAGCAGTACTTC. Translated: CASSQGYLDREGSEQYF.

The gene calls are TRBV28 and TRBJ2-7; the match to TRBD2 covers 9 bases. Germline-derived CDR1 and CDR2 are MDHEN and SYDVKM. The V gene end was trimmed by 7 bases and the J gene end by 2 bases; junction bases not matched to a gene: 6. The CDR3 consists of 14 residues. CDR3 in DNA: TGTGCCAGCAATAAGGCTAGCGGGGCCTACGAGCAGTACTTC. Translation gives CASNKASGAYEQYF. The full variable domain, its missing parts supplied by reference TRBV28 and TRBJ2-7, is DVKVTQSSRYLVKRTGEKVFLECVQDMDHENMFWYRQDPGLGLRLIYFSYDVKMKEKGDIPEGYSVSREKKERFSLILESASTNQTSMYLCASNKASGAYEQYFGPGTRLTVT.

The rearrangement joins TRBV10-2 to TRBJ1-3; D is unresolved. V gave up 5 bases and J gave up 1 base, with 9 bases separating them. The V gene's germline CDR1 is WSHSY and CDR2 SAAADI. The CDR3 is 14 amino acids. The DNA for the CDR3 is TGCGCCAGCAGTTCTAGGCATTCTGGAAACACCATATATTTT. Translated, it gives CASSSRHSGNTIYF.

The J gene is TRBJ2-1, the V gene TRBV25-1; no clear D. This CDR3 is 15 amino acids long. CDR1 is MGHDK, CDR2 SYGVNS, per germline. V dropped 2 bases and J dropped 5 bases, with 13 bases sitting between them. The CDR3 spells CASSETLVDNNEQFF. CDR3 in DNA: TGTGCCAGCAGTGAAACTCTCGTCGACAACAATGAGCAGTTCTTC.

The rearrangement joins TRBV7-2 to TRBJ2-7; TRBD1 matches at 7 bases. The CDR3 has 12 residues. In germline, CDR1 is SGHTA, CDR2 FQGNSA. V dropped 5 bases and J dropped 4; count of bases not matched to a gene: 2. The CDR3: CASSVQGYEQYF. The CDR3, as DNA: TGTGCCAGCAGCGTACAGGGGTACGAGCAGTACTTC.

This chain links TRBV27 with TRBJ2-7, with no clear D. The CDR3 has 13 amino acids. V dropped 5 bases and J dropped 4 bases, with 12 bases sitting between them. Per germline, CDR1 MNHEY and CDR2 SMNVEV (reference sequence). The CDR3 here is CASSGPQTYEQYF. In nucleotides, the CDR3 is TGTGCCAGCAGTGGCCCGCAAACATACGAGCAGTACTTC.

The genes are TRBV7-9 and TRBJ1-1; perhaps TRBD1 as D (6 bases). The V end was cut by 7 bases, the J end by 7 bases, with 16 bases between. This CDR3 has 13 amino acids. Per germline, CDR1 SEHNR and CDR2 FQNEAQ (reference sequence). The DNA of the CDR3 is TGTGCCAGCACCCTGGACAGCGTAAGTGAAGCTTTCTTT. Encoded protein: CASTLDSVSEAFF.

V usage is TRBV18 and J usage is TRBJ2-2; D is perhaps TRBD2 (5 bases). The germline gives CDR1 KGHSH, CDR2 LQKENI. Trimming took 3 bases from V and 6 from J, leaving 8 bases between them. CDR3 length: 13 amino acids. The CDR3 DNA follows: TGTGCCAGCTCACCGGCGGGTCCCGGGGAGCTGTTTTTT. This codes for CASSPAGPGELFF.

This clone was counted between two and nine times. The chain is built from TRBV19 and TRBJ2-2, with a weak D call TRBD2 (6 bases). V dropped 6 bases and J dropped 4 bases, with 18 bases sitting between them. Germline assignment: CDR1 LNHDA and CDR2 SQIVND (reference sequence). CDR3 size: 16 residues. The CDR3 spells CASSGSGTLSTGELFF. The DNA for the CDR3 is TGTGCCAGTAGCGGATCCGGGACTCTTAGCACCGGGGAGCTGTTTTTT.

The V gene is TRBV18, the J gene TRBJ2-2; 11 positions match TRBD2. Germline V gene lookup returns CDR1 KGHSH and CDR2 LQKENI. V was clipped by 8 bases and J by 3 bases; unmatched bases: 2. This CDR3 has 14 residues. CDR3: CASLAGGYTGELFF. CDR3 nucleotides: TGTGCCAGCCTAGCGGGGGGCTACACCGGGGAGCTGTTTTTT.

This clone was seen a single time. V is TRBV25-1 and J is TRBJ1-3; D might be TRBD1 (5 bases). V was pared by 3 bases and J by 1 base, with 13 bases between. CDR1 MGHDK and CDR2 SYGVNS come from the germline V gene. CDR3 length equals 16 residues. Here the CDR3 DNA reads TGTGCCAGCAGTGAGCGGGACGGAAAATCTGGAAACACCATATATTTT. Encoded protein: CASSERDGKSGNTIYF. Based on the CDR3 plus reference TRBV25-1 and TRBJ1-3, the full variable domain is EADIYQTPRYLVIGTGKKITLECSQTMGHDKMYWYQQDPGMELHLIHYSYGVNSTEKGDLSSESTVSRIRTEHFPLTLESARPSHTSQYLCASSERDGKSGNTIYFGEGSWLTVV.

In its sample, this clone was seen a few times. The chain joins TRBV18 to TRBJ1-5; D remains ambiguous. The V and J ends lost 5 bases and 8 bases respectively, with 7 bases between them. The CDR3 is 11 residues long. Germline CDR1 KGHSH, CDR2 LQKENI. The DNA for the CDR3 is TGTGCCAGCTCATACCTAAAGCCCCAGCATTTT. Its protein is CASSYLKPQHF.

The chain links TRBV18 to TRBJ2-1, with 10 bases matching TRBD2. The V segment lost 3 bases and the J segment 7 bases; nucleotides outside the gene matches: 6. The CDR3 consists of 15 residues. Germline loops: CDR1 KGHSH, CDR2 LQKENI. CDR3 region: CASSPGTSVRNEQFF. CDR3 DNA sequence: TGTGCCAGCTCACCCGGGACTAGCGTTAGAAATGAGCAGTTCTTC.

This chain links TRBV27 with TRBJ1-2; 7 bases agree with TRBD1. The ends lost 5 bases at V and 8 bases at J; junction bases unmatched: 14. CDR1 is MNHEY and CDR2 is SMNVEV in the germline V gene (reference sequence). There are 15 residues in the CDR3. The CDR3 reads CASSPRPTGQGGYTF. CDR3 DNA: TGTGCCAGCAGTCCCCGCCCGACAGGGCAGGGGGGCTACACCTTC.

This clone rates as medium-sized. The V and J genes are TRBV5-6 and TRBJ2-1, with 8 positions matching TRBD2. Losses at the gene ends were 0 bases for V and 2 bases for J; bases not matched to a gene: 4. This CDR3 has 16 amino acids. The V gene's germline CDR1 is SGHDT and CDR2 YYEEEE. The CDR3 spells CASSLGAGAAYNEQFF. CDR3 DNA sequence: TGTGCCAGCAGCTTGGGAGCGGGGGCCGCCTACAATGAGCAGTTCTTC.

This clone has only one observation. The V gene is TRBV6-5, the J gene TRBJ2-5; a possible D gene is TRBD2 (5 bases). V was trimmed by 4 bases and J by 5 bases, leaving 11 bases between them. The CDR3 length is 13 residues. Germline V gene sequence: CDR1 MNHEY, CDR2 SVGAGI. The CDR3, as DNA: TGTGCCAGCAGTTCGGGAACCCCGGAGACCCAGTACTTC. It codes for CASSSGTPETQYF.

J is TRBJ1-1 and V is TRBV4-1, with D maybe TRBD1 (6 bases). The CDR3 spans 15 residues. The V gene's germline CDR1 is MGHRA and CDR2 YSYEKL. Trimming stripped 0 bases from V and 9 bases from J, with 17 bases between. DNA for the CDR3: TGCGCCAGCAGCCAAGACCCCACAGGGTTGGTGAAAGCTTTCTTT. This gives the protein CASSQDPTGLVKAFF.

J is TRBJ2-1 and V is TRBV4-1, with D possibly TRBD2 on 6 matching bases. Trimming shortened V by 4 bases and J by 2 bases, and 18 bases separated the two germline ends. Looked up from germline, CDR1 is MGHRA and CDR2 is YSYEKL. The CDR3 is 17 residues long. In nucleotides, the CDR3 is TGCGCCAGCAGCCCCACTGGAGGGGCCTCTCCCTACAATGAGCAGTTCTTC. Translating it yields CASSPTGGASPYNEQFF.

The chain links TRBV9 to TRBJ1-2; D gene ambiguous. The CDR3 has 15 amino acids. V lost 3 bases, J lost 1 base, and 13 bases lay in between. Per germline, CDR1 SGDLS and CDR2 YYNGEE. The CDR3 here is CASSASRGNNYGYTF. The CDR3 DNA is TGTGCCAGCAGCGCCTCCCGGGGAAATAACTATGGCTACACCTTC.

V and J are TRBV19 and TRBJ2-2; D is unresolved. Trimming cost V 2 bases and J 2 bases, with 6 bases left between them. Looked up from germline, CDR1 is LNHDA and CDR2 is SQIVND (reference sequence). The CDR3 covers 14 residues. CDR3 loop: CASSITVNTGELFF. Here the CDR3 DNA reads TGTGCCAGTAGTATAACCGTCAACACCGGGGAGCTGTTTTTT. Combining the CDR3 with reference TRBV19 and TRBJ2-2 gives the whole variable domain DGGITQSPKYLFRKEGQNVTLSCEQNLNHDAMYWYRQDPGQGLRLIYYSQIVNDFQKGDIAEGYSVSREKKESFPLTVTSAQKNPTAFYLCASSITVNTGELFFGEGSRLTVL.